Shown below are 28 T cell receptor beta chains from a single sample sequenced in a study of blood T cells in healthy people across ages. Primers used in a second PCR of about 7 to 12 cycles were a sample-barcoded 5' primer and a J-beta primer mix. TCRdb independently ran MiXCR on the 5' RACE reads; one entry per CDR3 protein. Found here are 1.2 million to 1.5 million distinct CDR3 sequences, approximately 59% of them singletons; the top ten hold 6.5% to 8%. Input material: blood. All receptors derive from a man between 18 and 29 years old in good health.

This clonotype came up a few times. As DNA, the CDR3 is TGTGCCAGCAACAGGGACCGAGTAGAGACCCAGTACTTC. This sequence encodes CASNRDRVETQYF. The rearrangement uses TRBV11-2 and TRBJ2-5; possible D gene TRBD1, 6 bases. This CDR3 is built from 13 residues. Germline CDR1 and CDR2: SGHAT and FQNNGV. The V end was cut by 7 bases, the J end by 4 bases, with 13 bases between.

The chain combines TRBV10-3 with TRBJ2-5, with 12 bases that match TRBD2. V lost 6 bases and J lost 1; bases outside the gene matches: 3. The germline V gene encodes CDR1 ENHRY and CDR2 SYGVKD. This CDR3 has 15 residues. The CDR3 nucleotides read TGTGCCATCAGCCCGACTAGCGGGGGCCAAGAGACCCAGTACTTC. Its protein is CAISPTSGGQETQYF.

The V gene is TRBV6-5, the J gene TRBJ1-2; D unclear. The CDR3 is 14 amino acids. V was clipped by 0 bases and J by 3 bases, with 8 bases between them. Germline values: CDR1 MNHEY, CDR2 SVGAGI. The CDR3 nucleotides are TGTGCCAGCAGTTACTCCGGGGTTTACTATGGCTACACCTTC. It specifies CASSYSGVYYGYTF.

The chain couples TRBV5-1 to TRBJ2-1, with D maybe TRBD2 (5 bases). Germline V gene lookup returns CDR1 SGHRS and CDR2 YFSETQ. This CDR3 region has 14 residues. Trimming stripped 0 bases from V and 8 bases from J, with 12 bases between. The DNA of the CDR3 is TGCGCCAGCAGCTTGGAGAGGGTCAAGGATGAGCAGTTCTTC. Its translation: CASSLERVKDEQFF.

The CDR3 region is CASSYYAGRDQPQHF. DNA of the CDR3: TGTGCCAGCAGTTACTATGCAGGCCGCGATCAGCCCCAGCATTTT. The rearrangement uses TRBV6-2 or TRBV6-3 and TRBJ1-5; D not certain. CDR1 MNHEY and CDR2 SVGEGT come from the germline V gene. The V end was cut by 1 base, the J end by 5 bases, with 12 bases between. The CDR3 has 15 amino acids.

V is TRBV7-9 and J is TRBJ1-1, with D unclear. Trimming pared 4 bases from V and 7 bases from J, leaving 13 bases between. Germline CDR1 SEHNR, CDR2 FQNEAQ (reference sequence). The CDR3 covers 13 residues. The DNA for the CDR3 is TGTGCCAGCAGCTCAGCGGCAGTCGGTGAAGCTTTCTTT. It yields the protein CASSSAAVGEAFF.

This clonotype was seen more than once but under ten times. The chain carries TRBV29-1 and TRBJ1-5, with TRBD1 matching 9 bases. CDR1 is SQVTM and CDR2 is ANQGSEA in the germline V gene. The CDR3 is 13 residues long. V gave up 7 bases and J gave up 5 bases; unmatched junction bases: 6. This chain's CDR3 is CSAGQGHDQPQHF. The DNA of the CDR3 is TGCAGCGCTGGACAGGGGCACGATCAGCCCCAGCATTTT.

A few counts support this clonotype. The rearrangement uses TRBV25-1 and TRBJ2-1; 12 bases are shared with TRBD2. The CDR3 spans 14 residues. From germline, CDR1 is MGHDK and CDR2 SYGVNS. V gave up 5 bases and J gave up 8 bases; unmatched junction bases: 4. CDR3 protein: CASSILAGGDEQFF. The CDR3 bases are TGTGCCAGCAGTATACTAGCGGGGGGAGATGAGCAGTTCTTC. The variable domain in full, with the rest retrieved from reference TRBV25-1 and TRBJ2-1, is EADIYQTPRYLVIGTGKKITLECSQTMGHDKMYWYQQDPGMELHLIHYSYGVNSTEKGDLSSESTVSRIRTEHFPLTLESARPSHTSQYLCASSILAGGDEQFFGPGTRLTVL.

The chain recombines TRBV9 with TRBJ2-7; perhaps D is TRBD1 or TRBD2 (5 bases each). V lost 0 bases, J lost 3 bases, and 13 bases lay in between. The CDR3 has 15 residues. The germline V gene has CDR1 SGDLS and CDR2 YYNGEE. The CDR3 DNA reads as TGTGCCAGCAGCGTAGCGGCAGGGACCCACTACGAGCAGTACTTC. Translation: CASSVAAGTHYEQYF.

The chain is built from TRBV12-3 or TRBV12-4 and TRBJ1-5, with D perhaps TRBD1 (5 bases). This CDR3 is built from 14 residues. The V and J ends lost 6 bases and 5 bases respectively, with 14 bases between them. The CDR3 nucleotides read TGTGCCAGCAGGATAGACAGCTACTATCAGCCCCAGCATTTT. It is translated as CASRIDSYYQPQHF.

The V gene is TRBV4-1, the J gene TRBJ2-5, with D unresolved. The CDR3 length is 14 residues. V lost 0 bases and J 7 bases, leaving 12 bases between the germline ends. Germline V gives CDR1 MGHRA, CDR2 YSYEKL. CDR3 region: CASSQEGPAGTQYF. In DNA, the CDR3 is TGCGCCAGCAGCCAAGAAGGCCCAGCAGGGACCCAGTACTTC.

The rearrangement uses TRBV6-2 or TRBV6-3 and TRBJ2-6; D is uncertain. Germline V gives CDR1 MNHEY, CDR2 SVGEGT. Trimming left V 2 bases short and J 0 bases short, with 8 bases between. CDR3 length equals 16 residues. CDR3 amino acids: CASSYRGVSGANVLTF. CDR3 nucleotide sequence: TGTGCCAGCAGTTACCGAGGAGTCTCTGGGGCCAACGTCCTGACTTTC.

This clonotype was picked up a small number of times. CDR3 DNA: TGTGCCAGCAGCCAAGATTTAAGGACAAAGCAGTTCTTC. Encoded protein: CASSQDLRTKQFF. The chain employs TRBV3-1 and TRBJ2-1; TRBD1 might be the D (5 bases). This CDR3 spans 13 amino acids. Germline CDR1 and CDR2: LGHDT and YNNKEL (reference sequence). The V end lost 0 bases, the J end lost 11 bases, and 11 bases lay between the germline ends.

The chain links TRBV7-9 to TRBJ2-7, with a weak D call TRBD1 (5 bases). With 5 bases removed from V and 2 bases from J, the gap between germline ends came to 10 bases. From germline, CDR1 is SEHNR and CDR2 FQNEAQ (reference sequence). The CDR3 runs 13 residues. CDR3 bases: TGTGCCAGCAGCAAAGGGGCTCCCTACGAGCAGTACTTC. This sequence encodes CASSKGAPYEQYF.

The chain carries TRBV6-5 and TRBJ1-3; no reliable D call. The CDR3 consists of 14 residues. The germline gives CDR1 MNHEY, CDR2 SVGAGI. Trimming stripped 11 bases from V and 0 bases from J, with 14 bases between. The CDR3 region is CAARRASSGNTIYF. The CDR3 DNA reads TGTGCCGCCAGGAGGGCCAGCTCTGGAAACACCATATATTTT.

The chain couples TRBV7-9 to TRBJ2-7; 8 bases map to TRBD1. This CDR3 contains 13 residues. With V trimmed by 7 bases and J by 5 bases, 7 bases remained unmatched. The germline V gene has CDR1 SEHNR and CDR2 FQNEAQ (reference sequence). The CDR3 coding sequence is TGTGCCAGCACCGGGCAGGGGGCCCACGAGCAGTACTTC. Encoded protein: CASTGQGAHEQYF.

J is TRBJ1-1 and V is TRBV4-3; 8 bases fit TRBD1. This CDR3 comprises 15 residues. Germline lookup yields CDR1 LGHNA and CDR2 YSLEER. With V trimmed by 1 base and J by 5 bases, 6 bases remained unmatched. CDR3 DNA sequence: TGCGCCAGCAGCCAAGGGACAGGGAGAGGTACTGAAGCTTTCTTT. It is translated as CASSQGTGRGTEAFF.

The chain couples TRBV2 to TRBJ2-6, with TRBD1 matching 9 bases. The CDR3 loop spans 18 amino acids. The junction had 9 bases not matched to a gene; V was cut back by 6 bases and J by 0 bases. The germline V gene encodes CDR1 SNHLY and CDR2 FYNNEI. CDR3 residues: CASRGWDRVSSGANVLTF. In nucleotides, the CDR3 is TGTGCCAGCAGGGGATGGGACAGGGTGAGCTCTGGGGCCAACGTCCTGACTTTC. Complete variable domain (other parts from reference TRBV2 and TRBJ2-6): EPEVTQTPSHQVTQMGQEVILRCVPISNHLYFYWYRQILGQKVEFLVSFYNNEISEKSEIFDDQFSVERPDGSNFTLKIRSTKLEDSAMYFCASRGWDRVSSGANVLTFGAGSRLTVL.

This chain joins TRBV20-1 and TRBJ2-1, with D possibly TRBD2 on 5 matching bases. Per germline, CDR1 DFQATT and CDR2 SNEGSKA (reference sequence). V dropped 3 bases and J dropped 7 bases, with 16 bases sitting between them. This CDR3 comprises 14 residues. CDR3 nucleotides: TGCAGTGCTAGCAACGCGGCCTCGGGGAATGAGCAGTTCTTC. Protein sequence: CSASNAASGNEQFF.

The chain joins TRBV6-5 to TRBJ2-1; 10 nucleotides line up with TRBD2. The trim removed 8 bases at V and 2 bases at J, leaving 3 bases unmatched. This CDR3 contains 14 residues. Looked up from germline, CDR1 is MNHEY and CDR2 is SVGAGI. CDR3 sequence: CASESGGAYNEQFF. The CDR3 coding sequence is TGTGCCAGCGAAAGCGGGGGGGCCTACAATGAGCAGTTCTTC.

The chain uses TRBV6-1 and TRBJ1-6, with a possible D match to TRBD1 (6 bases). Germline-derived CDR1 and CDR2 are MNHNS and SASEGT. This CDR3 region has 18 residues. V lost 6 bases to trimming and J lost 10 bases, with 28 bases between them. Written as DNA, the CDR3 is TGTGCCAGCAGCAACCGAATCGACCAGGGACAAGTAGGCTCACCCCTCCACTTT. Translating it yields CASSNRIDQGQVGSPLHF.

The rearrangement links TRBV4-1 to TRBJ1-2; D unclear. The ends were cut back, 0 bases at V and 0 bases at J, with 17 bases in the middle. The CDR3 extends over 18 amino acids. Germline assignment: CDR1 MGHRA and CDR2 YSYEKL. The CDR3 DNA reads as TGCGCCAGCAGCCAAGAGCGTACAGTAATTTTCCCTAACTATGGCTACACCTTC. Translation gives CASSQERTVIFPNYGYTF.

V usage is TRBV2 and J usage is TRBJ2-1; 13 bases are a match to TRBD2. CDR1 SNHLY and CDR2 FYNNEI come from the germline V gene. The CDR3 spans 16 residues. V was clipped by 0 bases and J by 13 bases; unmatched bases: 9. The CDR3 reads CASSEAGLAGVVNQFF. CDR3 in DNA: TGTGCCAGCAGTGAAGCCGGACTAGCGGGAGTCGTCAATCAGTTCTTC.

This clonotype was observed a few times. V usage is TRBV3-1 and J usage is TRBJ2-1, with 7 bases that match TRBD2. The length of the CDR3 is 15 residues. In germline, CDR1 is LGHDT, CDR2 YNNKEL (reference sequence). With V trimmed by 1 base and J by 6 bases, 6 bases remained unmatched. CDR3: CASSQGGGLRNEQFF. CDR3 DNA sequence: TGTGCCAGCAGCCAAGGGGGGGGACTTCGCAATGAGCAGTTCTTC.

This chain links TRBV7-9 with TRBJ2-6; D uncertain. V dropped 5 bases and J dropped 5 bases, with 19 bases sitting between them. The CDR3 runs 17 residues. Germline-derived CDR1 and CDR2 are SEHNR and FQNEAQ (reference sequence). Here the CDR3 DNA reads TGTGCCAGCAGCCCCGTCGTCGCTCGTGGGAGGGCCAACGTCCTGACTTTC. Translating it yields CASSPVVARGRANVLTF.

There are a few counts of this clonotype. The rearrangement links TRBV29-1 to TRBJ2-7, with 8 bases lining up with TRBD1. V shed 5 bases and J 4 bases; nucleotides not matched to a gene: 7. CDR3 size: 13 residues. Germline-derived CDR1 and CDR2 are SQVTM and ANQGSEA. CDR3 sequence reads: CSVHGQGQYEQYF. Written as DNA, the CDR3 is TGCAGCGTTCATGGACAGGGTCAATACGAGCAGTACTTC.

This chain uses TRBV11-2 with TRBJ1-2; D is unclear. Between the trimmed V and J ends, which lost 1 base and 7 bases, there was a span of 10 bases. Per germline, CDR1 SGHAT and CDR2 FQNNGV. This CDR3 comprises 13 residues. CDR3 in amino acids: CASSLVAVGGYTF. The CDR3 DNA reads as TGTGCCAGCAGCTTAGTCGCGGTAGGTGGCTACACCTTC.

The V call is TRBV19, the J call TRBJ2-1; tentatively, D is TRBD2 (7 bases). Germline values: CDR1 LNHDA, CDR2 SQIVND (reference sequence). The germline V and J ends were trimmed by 6 bases and 8 bases, with 17 bases remaining between them. There are 14 residues in the CDR3. The CDR3 DNA reads TGTGCCAGTAGGATAAAAGGGGGGAGGGATGAGCAGTTCTTC. Translating gives CASRIKGGRDEQFF.